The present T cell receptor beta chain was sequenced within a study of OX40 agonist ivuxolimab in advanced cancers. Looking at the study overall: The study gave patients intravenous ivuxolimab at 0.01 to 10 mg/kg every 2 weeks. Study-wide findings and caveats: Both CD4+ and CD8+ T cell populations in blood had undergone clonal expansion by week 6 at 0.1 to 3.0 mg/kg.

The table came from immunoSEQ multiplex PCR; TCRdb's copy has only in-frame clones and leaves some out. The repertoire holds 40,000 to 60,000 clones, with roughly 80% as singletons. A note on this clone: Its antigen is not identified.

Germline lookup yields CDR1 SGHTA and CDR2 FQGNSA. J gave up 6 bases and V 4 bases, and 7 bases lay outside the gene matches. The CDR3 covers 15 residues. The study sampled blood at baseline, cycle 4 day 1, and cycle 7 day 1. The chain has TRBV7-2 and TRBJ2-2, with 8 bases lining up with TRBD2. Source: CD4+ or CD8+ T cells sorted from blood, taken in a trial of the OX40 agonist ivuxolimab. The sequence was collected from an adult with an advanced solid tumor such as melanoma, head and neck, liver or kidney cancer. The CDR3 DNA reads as TGTGCCAGCAGCTCCGGGAGGGCAAGGTCCGGGGAGCTGTTTTTT. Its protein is CASSSGRARSGELFF.